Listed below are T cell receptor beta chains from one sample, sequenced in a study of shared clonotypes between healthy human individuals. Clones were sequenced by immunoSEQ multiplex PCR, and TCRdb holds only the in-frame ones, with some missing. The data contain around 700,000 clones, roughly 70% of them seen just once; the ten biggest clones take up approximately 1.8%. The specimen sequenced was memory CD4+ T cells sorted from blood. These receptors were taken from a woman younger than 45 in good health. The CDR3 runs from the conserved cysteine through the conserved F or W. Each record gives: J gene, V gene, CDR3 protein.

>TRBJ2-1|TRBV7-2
CASSFLQGNVEQFF
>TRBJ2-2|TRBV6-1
CASRGAGELFF
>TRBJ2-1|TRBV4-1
CASSTTSGSTPANEQFF
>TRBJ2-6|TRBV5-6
CASSASHAGANVLTF
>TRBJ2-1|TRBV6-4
CASSEMAGLQDEQFF
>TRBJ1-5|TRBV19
CASSSSASNQPQHF
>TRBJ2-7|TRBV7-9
CASSPRDGVLGEQYF
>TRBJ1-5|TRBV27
CATYGGNQPQHF
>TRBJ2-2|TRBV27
CASSSTGTGTGELFF
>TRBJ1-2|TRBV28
CASSLSAAPFLYGYTF
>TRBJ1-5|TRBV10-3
CAISGTANQPQHF
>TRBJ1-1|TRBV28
CASSPGTRGLSEAFF
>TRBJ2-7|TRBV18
CASSQGPSRVHEQYF
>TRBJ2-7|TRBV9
CASSRAGDDGEQYF
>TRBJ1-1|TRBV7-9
CASSSQVNTEAFF
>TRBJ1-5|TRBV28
CASSLVGAWQPQHF
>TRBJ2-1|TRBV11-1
CASSLGGGRPSGDEQFF
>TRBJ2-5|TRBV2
CASSGWTEETQYF
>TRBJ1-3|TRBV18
CASSQGPGGKGRGNTIYF
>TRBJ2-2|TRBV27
CASSLGFATGELFF
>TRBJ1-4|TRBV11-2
CASSPRWGTDNEKLFF
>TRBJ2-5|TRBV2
CASTTQYQETQYF
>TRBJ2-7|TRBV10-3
CAISDLRQGRSYEQYF
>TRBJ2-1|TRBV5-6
CASSVRNEQFF
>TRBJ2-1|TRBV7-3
CASSYGLSEQFF
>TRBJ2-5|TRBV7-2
CASSLGAVSGSLETQYF
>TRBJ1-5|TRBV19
CASSAGVDNQPQHF
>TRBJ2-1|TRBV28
CASSPPSSTLEQFF
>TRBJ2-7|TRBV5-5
CASIRGAYYEQYF
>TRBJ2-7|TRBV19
CASSIGDRGTYEQYF
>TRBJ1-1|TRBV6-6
CASSARGTEAFF
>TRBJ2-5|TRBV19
CASSIGVSYQETQYF
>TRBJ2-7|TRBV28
CASSLVRQGGNEQYF
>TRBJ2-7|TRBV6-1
CASSEGGGPYEQYF
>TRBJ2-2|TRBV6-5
CASSYRPVVGELFF
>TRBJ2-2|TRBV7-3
CASSLTAITGELFF
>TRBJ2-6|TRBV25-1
CASRGHNSGANVLTF
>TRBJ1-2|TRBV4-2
CASTQTGTEKNYGYTF
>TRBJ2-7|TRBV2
CASTLRAVSTSGWDSYEQYF
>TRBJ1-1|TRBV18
CASSPGPENTEAFF
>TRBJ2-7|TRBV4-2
CASSQSQEPYEQYF
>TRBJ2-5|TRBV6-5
CASSRYGETQYF
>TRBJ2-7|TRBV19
CASSITGTGFTYEQYF
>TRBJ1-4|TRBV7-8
CASSLTGFATNEKLFF
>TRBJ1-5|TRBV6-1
CASSVQLDQPQHF
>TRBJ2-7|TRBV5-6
CASVQGQRQYF
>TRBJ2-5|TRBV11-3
CASSLGARETQYF
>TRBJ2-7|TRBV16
CASSKRLVYEQYF
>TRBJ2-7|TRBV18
CASSGQAYEQYF
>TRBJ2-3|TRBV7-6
CASSRRTGGGTDTQYF
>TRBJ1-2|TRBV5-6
CASSFVRQTNYGYTF